The entry below describes one T cell receptor (beta chain). The data were produced by immunoSEQ multiplex PCR, yet TCRdb's version contains in-frame clones alone and is incomplete. The profile shows almost 9,500 clones, approximately 85% of them singletons. This sample was included in a study of PD-1 blockade in mismatch repair-deficient tumors. Study-level information: Enrolled about 2013-2017, patients had progressing, pretreated mismatch repair-deficient cancers of 12 to 13 types.

The CDR3 has 16 amino acids. Germline assignment: CDR1 KGHSH and CDR2 LQKENI. J gave up 2 bases and V 4 bases, and 10 bases lay outside the gene matches. This receptor was identified in an adult with mismatch repair-deficient cancer. V and J are TRBV18 and TRBJ2-5; 7 bases map to TRBD1. This material consisted of PBMCs, taken 46 to 49 weeks after starting pembrolizumab. Here the CDR3 reads CASSHSLGQTQETQYF. The CDR3 region has the DNA TGTGCCAGCTCACACTCCTTGGGACAGACTCAAGAGACCCAGTACTTC.